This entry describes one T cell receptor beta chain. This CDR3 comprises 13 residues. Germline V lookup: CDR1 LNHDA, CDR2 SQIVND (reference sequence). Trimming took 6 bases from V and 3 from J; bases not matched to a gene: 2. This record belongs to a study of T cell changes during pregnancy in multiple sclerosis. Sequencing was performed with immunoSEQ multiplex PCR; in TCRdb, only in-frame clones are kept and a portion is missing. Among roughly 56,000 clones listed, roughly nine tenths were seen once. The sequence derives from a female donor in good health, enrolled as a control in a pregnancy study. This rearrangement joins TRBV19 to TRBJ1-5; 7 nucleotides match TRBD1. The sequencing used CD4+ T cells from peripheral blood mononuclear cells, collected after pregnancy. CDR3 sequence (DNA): TGTGCCAGTAGCGGACAGGACAATCAGCCCCAGCATTTT. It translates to CASSGQDNQPQHF.